The 27 T cell receptor beta chains presented below share a single source sample, sequenced in a study of shared clonotypes between healthy human individuals. Profiled with immunoSEQ multiplex PCR; TCRdb holds only in-frame clones, not every one. The sample yields 2,500,000 or so clones, roughly nine tenths seen once. Sequencing used naive CD4+ T cells sorted from blood. Subset defined: CD45RA+ positively selected. The origin of the receptors is a man between 18 and 35 years old in good health.

Points on this clone: At the DNA level, this CDR3 is encoded by other sequences in the same sample as well. The chain links TRBV19 to TRBJ2-2; a possible D gene is TRBD1 (5 bases). The CDR3 sequence is 14 residues long. Per germline, CDR1 LNHDA and CDR2 SQIVND (reference sequence). Deletions cut 3 bases from V and 4 bases from J, with 9 bases between. The CDR3 region has the DNA TGTGCCAGTAGTATCAGGGAAAGCACCGGGGAGCTGTTTTTT. Translation: CASSIRESTGELFF.

Here the CDR3 reads CASSPEGVAGNTIYF. The CDR3 bases are TGTGCCAGCTCACCCGAGGGTGTAGCTGGAAACACCATATATTTT. The V call is TRBV18, the J call TRBJ1-3, with D hard to call. The germline V and J ends were trimmed by 3 bases and 2 bases, with 11 bases remaining between them. Per the germline V gene, CDR1 is KGHSH and CDR2 is LQKENI. This CDR3 region has 15 residues.

This chain joins TRBV7-2 and TRBJ1-2; 8 bases line up with TRBD1. This CDR3 region has 14 residues. Germline loops: CDR1 SGHTA, CDR2 FQGNSA. The junction had 3 bases not matched to a gene; V was cut back by 0 bases and J by 6 bases. The CDR3 DNA follows: TGTGCCAGCAGCTTAGCCCGGACAGGGCATGGCTACACCTTC. It encodes CASSLARTGHGYTF.

The chain is built from TRBV9 and TRBJ2-3, with TRBD2 matching over 15 bases. Germline CDR1 reads SGDLS; CDR2 reads YYNGEE. The CDR3 contains 21 residues. J gave up 3 bases and V 0 bases, and 14 bases lay outside the gene matches. The DNA of the CDR3 is TGTGCCAGCAGCGTAGGCGGGGACAGAGGACTAGCGGGAGGGTCTACAGATACGCAGTATTTT. It translates to CASSVGGDRGLAGGSTDTQYF.

This rearrangement joins TRBV7-2 to TRBJ1-1; 8 bases map to TRBD1. The CDR3 has 15 amino acids. The V segment lost 4 bases and the J segment 1 base; nucleotides outside the gene matches: 5. Germline loops: CDR1 SGHTA, CDR2 FQGNSA. In DNA, the CDR3 is TGTGCCAGCAGCTCGACAGGGGCTAAGAACACTGAAGCTTTCTTT. Its translation: CASSSTGAKNTEAFF.

This chain joins TRBV27 and TRBJ2-4, with D possibly matching TRBD1 (6 bases). From germline, CDR1 is MNHEY and CDR2 SMNVEV (reference sequence). This CDR3 spans 15 amino acids. V lost 4 bases, J lost 1 base, and 11 bases lay in between. The CDR3 region is CASSSQGTAKNIQYF. The CDR3 bases are TGTGCCAGCAGTTCCCAGGGGACGGCCAAAAACATTCAGTACTTC.

The chain couples TRBV5-1 to TRBJ2-5, with TRBD1 matching 9 bases. Per germline, CDR1 SGHRS and CDR2 YFSETQ. The CDR3 contains 15 residues. V lost 6 bases and J lost 4; bases outside the gene matches: 10. CDR3 loop: CASNIRTGALETQYF. The CDR3 coding sequence is TGCGCCAGCAATATCCGGACAGGGGCTTTAGAGACCCAGTACTTC.

The chain combines TRBV30 with TRBJ1-2, with D possibly being TRBD1 (5 bases). Germline values: CDR1 GTSNPN, CDR2 SVGIG (reference sequence). V was cut by 0 bases and J by 12 bases, with 11 bases left in between. The CDR3 has 11 residues. The CDR3 loop is CAWSVQQENTF. CDR3 sequence (DNA): TGTGCCTGGAGTGTACAACAGGAAAACACCTTC.

V and J are TRBV6-6 and TRBJ1-1; D is unresolved. In germline, CDR1 is MNHNY, CDR2 SVGAGI (reference sequence). Deletions cut 5 bases from V and 5 bases from J, with 18 bases between. This CDR3 has 15 amino acids. CDR3 sequence (DNA): TGTGCCAGCAGTACTGGGGAGGGTCTGAGAACTGAAGCTTTCTTT. This codes for CASSTGEGLRTEAFF.

The V call is TRBV5-4, the J call TRBJ2-1, with D possibly TRBD2 on 5 matching bases. The CDR3 sequence is 16 residues long. V lost 4 bases and J lost 9, with 23 bases in between. CDR1 is SGHNT, CDR2 YYREEE, per germline (reference sequence). CDR3 region: CASSPVAGGDRSEQFF. The CDR3 DNA sequence: TGTGCCAGCAGCCCTGTCGCGGGCGGCGATCGGAGTGAGCAGTTCTTC.

This chain links TRBV7-9 with TRBJ2-2; either TRBD1 or TRBD2 may supply D (5 bases each). This CDR3 is built from 15 residues. V lost 10 bases, J lost 4 bases, and 19 bases lay in between. Germline V gene lookup returns CDR1 SEHNR and CDR2 FQNEAQ (reference sequence). For the CDR3, the DNA is TGTGCCACAGCCCCTACCAGGGCGGGCACCGGGGAGCTGTTTTTT. Translated: CATAPTRAGTGELFF. Full variable domain (outside the CDR3, taken from reference TRBV7-9 and TRBJ2-2): DTGVSQNPRHKITKRGQNVTFRCDPISEHNRLYWYRQTLGQGPEFLTYFQNEAQLEKSRLLSDRFSAERPKGSFSTLEIQRTEQGDSAMYLCATAPTRAGTGELFFGEGSRLTVL.

This clone was found once. The rearrangement links TRBV5-1 to TRBJ2-7; D unresolved. V was shortened by 2 bases and J by 5 bases, with 8 bases between the two germline ends. Germline V lookup: CDR1 SGHRS, CDR2 YFSETQ. The CDR3 runs 12 residues. DNA for the CDR3: TGCGCCAGCAGCTTCTCCAGCCACGAGCAGTACTTC. This encodes CASSFSSHEQYF.

The chain uses TRBV2 and TRBJ2-5; a possible D gene is TRBD1 (6 bases). V lost 3 bases and J 4 bases, leaving 15 bases between the germline ends. Germline V gene data show CDR1 as SNHLY and CDR2 as FYNNEI. This CDR3 has 15 residues. This chain's CDR3 is CASSETGSPAETQYF. The CDR3 DNA reads as TGTGCCAGCAGTGAGACAGGAAGTCCCGCAGAGACCCAGTACTTC.

The chain recombines TRBV19 with TRBJ2-3, with D possibly being TRBD1 (6 bases). CDR1 and CDR2 from the germline V gene are LNHDA and SQIVND (reference sequence). With 6 bases removed from V and 0 bases from J, the gap between germline ends came to 10 bases. The CDR3 is 14 residues long. The CDR3, as DNA: TGTGCCAGTAGACGGACAGCTAGCACAGATACGCAGTATTTT. As protein: CASRRTASTDTQYF. The full variable domain, its missing parts supplied by reference TRBV19 and TRBJ2-3, is DGGITQSPKYLFRKEGQNVTLSCEQNLNHDAMYWYRQDPGQGLRLIYYSQIVNDFQKGDIAEGYSVSREKKESFPLTVTSAQKNPTAFYLCASRRTASTDTQYFGPGTRLTVL.

The chain is built from TRBV2 and TRBJ1-6, with 9 bases identical to TRBD1. CDR3 length: 16 amino acids. The germline V gene has CDR1 SNHLY and CDR2 FYNNEI. V trimming: 6 bases; J trimming: 5 bases; junction bases outside the gene matches: 8. The chain's CDR3 is CASSRDRATDNSPLHF. The CDR3 coding sequence is TGTGCCAGCAGCCGGGACAGGGCAACCGATAATTCACCCCTCCACTTT.

The V gene is TRBV28, the J gene TRBJ1-1, with 7 bases lining up with TRBD1. The CDR3 is 15 residues long. Trimming at V came to 6 bases and at J to 10 bases, leaving 17 bases not matched to a gene. Looked up from germline, CDR1 is MDHEN and CDR2 is SYDVKM. The CDR3 bases are TGTGCCAGCAGAAACTCCGGAACAGGGGAAGTGGCAGCTTTCTTT. Amino acid sequence: CASRNSGTGEVAAFF. Combining the CDR3 with reference TRBV28 and TRBJ1-1 gives the whole variable domain DVKVTQSSRYLVKRTGEKVFLECVQDMDHENMFWYRQDPGLGLRLIYFSYDVKMKEKGDIPEGYSVSREKKERFSLILESASTNQTSMYLCASRNSGTGEVAAFFGQGTRLTVV.

This sequence joins TRBV5-6 and TRBJ2-2; D is uncertain. The V gene lost 2 bases and the J gene lost 0 bases, with 11 bases spanning the gap. Germline V lookup: CDR1 SGHDT, CDR2 YYEEEE. CDR3 size: 16 residues. The CDR3 nucleotides read TGTGCCAGCAGCTTACAGTACCTATCGAACACCGGGGAGCTGTTTTTT. This translates into CASSLQYLSNTGELFF.

The chain couples TRBV5-5 to TRBJ2-3; 8 positions agree with TRBD2. This CDR3 is 14 amino acids long. Per germline, CDR1 SGHKS and CDR2 YYEKEE (reference sequence). V lost 0 bases to trimming and J lost 6 bases; unmatched junction nucleotides: 3. The CDR3 sequence: CASSLDSGADTQYF. CDR3 nucleotides: TGTGCCAGCAGCTTGGATAGCGGGGCTGATACGCAGTATTTT. The variable domain in full, completed from reference TRBV5-5 and TRBJ2-3, reads DAGVTQSPTHLIKTRGQQVTLRCSPISGHKSVSWYQQVLGQGPQFIFQYYEKEERGRGNFPDRFSARQFPNYSSELNVNALLLGDSALYLCASSLDSGADTQYFGPGTRLTVL.

This rearrangement joins TRBV2 to TRBJ2-7, with 8 bases identical to TRBD1. The germline gives CDR1 SNHLY, CDR2 FYNNEI. V was clipped by 6 bases and J by 5 bases; unmatched bases: 9. The CDR3 totals 14 residues. In nucleotides, the CDR3 is TGTGCCAGCAGCCAGGACAGGGCTATCGACGAGCAGTACTTC. It translates to CASSQDRAIDEQYF.

The rearrangement joins TRBV7-9 to TRBJ2-3; 9 bases align to TRBD2. Germline loops: CDR1 SEHNR, CDR2 FQNEAQ (reference sequence). CDR3 length: 16 amino acids. Trimming took 1 base from V and 10 from J; bases not matched to a gene: 12. This chain's CDR3 is CASSLDSGGSTWAQYF. CDR3 nucleotide sequence: TGTGCCAGCAGCTTAGATAGCGGGGGCAGCACGTGGGCGCAGTATTTT.

As for this clone: The DNA is omitted, as the CDR3 cannot be located on it reliably, and the CDR3 follows TCRdb's listing. The chain carries TRBV28 and TRBJ1-1; TRBD1 is taken as the D call from the table, unchecked against the DNA. The germline CDR1 and CDR2 sequences are MDHEN and SYDVKM. The CDR3 has 15 amino acids, counting both end residues. CDR3 sequence: CASSTSGHSNTEAFF.

J is TRBJ2-5 and V is TRBV11-2, with a weak D call TRBD2 (6 bases). This CDR3 has 15 residues. Trimming removed 0 bases at V and 5 bases at J, with 13 bases between. CDR1 and CDR2 from the germline V gene are SGHAT and FQNNGV. CDR3 in amino acids: CASSLDGSKGETQYF. In nucleotides, the CDR3 is TGTGCCAGCAGCTTAGACGGGAGTAAAGGCGAGACCCAGTACTTC. Drawing the rest from reference TRBV11-2 and TRBJ2-5, the complete variable domain is EAGVAQSPRYKIIEKRQSVAFWCNPISGHATLYWYQQILGQGPKLLIQFQNNGVVDDSQLPKDRFSAERLKGVDSTLKIQPAKLEDSAVYLCASSLDGSKGETQYFGPGTRLLVL.

The rearrangement joins TRBV30 to TRBJ2-1, with 16 bases identical to TRBD2. There are 16 residues in the CDR3. The germline CDR1 and CDR2 sequences are GTSNPN and SVGIG (reference sequence). Trimming took 1 base from V and 7 from J; bases not matched to a gene: 4. This CDR3 reads CAWSAGLAGGQNEQFF. DNA of the CDR3: TGTGCCTGGAGTGCGGGACTAGCGGGGGGGCAAAATGAGCAGTTCTTC.

This clone was seen only a few times. This sequence joins TRBV30 and TRBJ1-6; D not resolved. Trimming shortened V by 8 bases and J by 10 bases, and 6 bases separated the two germline ends. This CDR3 spans 9 amino acids. Germline assignment: CDR1 GTSNPN and CDR2 SVGIG (reference sequence). The DNA for the CDR3 is TGTGCCGGCCGGTCACCCCTCCACTTT. Translating gives CAGRSPLHF.

The chain links TRBV5-8 to TRBJ1-5; D unclear. Trimming stripped 1 base from V and 1 base from J, with 9 bases between. The CDR3 is 15 residues long. The V gene's germline CDR1 is SGHTS and CDR2 YDEGEE. The CDR3 DNA is TGTGCCAGCAGCTTGAGACACTTGAGCAATCAGCCCCAGCATTTT. Translation gives CASSLRHLSNQPQHF.

As to this clone: This sample includes further DNA sequences coding for the same CDR3. This CDR3 reads CASSEGGSYNEQFF. CDR3 in DNA: TGTGCCAGCAGTGAAGGCGGGAGCTACAATGAGCAGTTCTTC. The chain couples TRBV6-1 to TRBJ2-1, with 7 bases identical to TRBD2. Germline-derived CDR1 and CDR2 are MNHNS and SASEGT. V trimming: 1 base; J trimming: 3 bases; junction bases outside the gene matches: 0. The CDR3 runs to 14 residues.

This chain links TRBV5-1 with TRBJ1-2; no firm D call. CDR1 is SGHRS, CDR2 YFSETQ, per germline. Trimming pared 0 bases from V and 3 bases from J, leaving 15 bases between. The length of the CDR3 is 16 residues. The chain's CDR3 is CASSLALNTYDYGYTF. CDR3 coding DNA: TGCGCCAGCAGCTTGGCCCTCAACACCTATGACTATGGCTACACCTTC.